This T cell receptor (beta chain) comes out of a study of T cell responses to AZD1222 COVID-19 vaccine. Whole-study context: Researchers grouped second doses given at about 4 or about 12 weeks into one pool.

Study conclusions and caveats: Seropositive AZD1222 recipients at baseline numbered only five or six. Recipients of two AZD1222 doses showed rising Spike-specific TCR breadth and depth. Donors were chiefly white British, with a greater number of females, and clonal diversity was perhaps underestimated.

This clone was counted once. Its antigen is currently unknown. This CDR3 spans 15 amino acids. Germline lookup yields CDR1 SGHRS and CDR2 YFSETQ. V gave up 0 bases and J gave up 1 base, with 8 bases separating them. Only in-frame clones appear in the TCRdb table, and some are missing; sequencing was by immunoSEQ multiplex PCR. The table shows some 120,000 clones, with about 86% occurring only once. The sequence came from an adult in good health. The source was peripheral blood, collected on day 0 of AZD1222 vaccination. The chain has TRBV5-1 and TRBJ2-1; D not certain. The CDR3 DNA reads as TGCGCCAGCAGCTTGGCCGACGGATCCTACAATGAGCAGTTCTTC. Residues: CASSLADGSYNEQFF. Combining the CDR3 with reference TRBV5-1 and TRBJ2-1 gives the whole variable domain KAGVTQTPRYLIKTRGQQVTLSCSPISGHRSVSWYQQTPGQGLQFLFEYFSETQRNKGNFPGRFSGRQFSNSRSEMNVSTLELGDSALYLCASSLADGSYNEQFFGPGTRLTVL.